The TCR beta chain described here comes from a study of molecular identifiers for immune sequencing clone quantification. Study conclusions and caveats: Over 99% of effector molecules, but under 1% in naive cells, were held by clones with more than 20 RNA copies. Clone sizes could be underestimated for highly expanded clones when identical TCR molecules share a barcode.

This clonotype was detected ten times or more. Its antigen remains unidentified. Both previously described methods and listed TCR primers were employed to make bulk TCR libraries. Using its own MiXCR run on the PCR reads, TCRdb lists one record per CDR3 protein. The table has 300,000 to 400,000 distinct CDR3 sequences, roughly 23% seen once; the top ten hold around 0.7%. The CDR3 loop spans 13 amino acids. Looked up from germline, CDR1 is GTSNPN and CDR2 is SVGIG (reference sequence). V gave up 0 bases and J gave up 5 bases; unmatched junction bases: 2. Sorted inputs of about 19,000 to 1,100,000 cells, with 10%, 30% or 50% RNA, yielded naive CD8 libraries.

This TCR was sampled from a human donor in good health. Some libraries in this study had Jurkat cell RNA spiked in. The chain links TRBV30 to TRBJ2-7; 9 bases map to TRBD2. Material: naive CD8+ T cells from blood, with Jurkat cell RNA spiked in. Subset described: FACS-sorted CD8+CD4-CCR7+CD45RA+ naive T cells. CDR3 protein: CAWSVGGGDEQYF. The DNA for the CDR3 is TGTGCCTGGAGTGTCGGCGGGGGGGACGAGCAGTACTTC.